This T cell receptor beta chain is from a study of regulatory T cells in long-lasting Graves disease. Building of the TCR beta libraries involved iRepertoire HTBI primers and Arm-PCR of CDR3 regions. Each CDR3 protein gets one entry after TCRdb re-called the multiplex PCR reads with MiXCR. The sample has 400,000 or so distinct CDR3 sequences; less than 25% are singletons. The CDR3 spans 13 residues. Trimming pared 1 base from V and 2 bases from J, leaving 6 bases between. Many counts were recorded for this clonotype. As yet, its antigen is unknown. Documented time point: persistent/refractory GD, antithyroid drugs over 5 years with positive TRAb. PBMC RNA was the source of the TCR library. Whole-study results and caveats: Patients with persistent disease showed a bias toward TRBV28, TRBJ1-2 and TRBJ2-5. Having few samples may have compromised the accuracy.

Sequenced material: peripheral blood mononuclear cells (PBMCs), taken when the disease was refractory, from a patient treated with antithyroid drugs. This chain uses TRBV12-3 or TRBV12-4 with TRBJ2-7; D is uncertain. The clonotype was recovered from a female donor with Graves disease. The CDR3 bases are TGTGCCAGCAGTTTAGAAGGGACCTACGAGCAGTACTTC. This codes for CASSLEGTYEQYF.